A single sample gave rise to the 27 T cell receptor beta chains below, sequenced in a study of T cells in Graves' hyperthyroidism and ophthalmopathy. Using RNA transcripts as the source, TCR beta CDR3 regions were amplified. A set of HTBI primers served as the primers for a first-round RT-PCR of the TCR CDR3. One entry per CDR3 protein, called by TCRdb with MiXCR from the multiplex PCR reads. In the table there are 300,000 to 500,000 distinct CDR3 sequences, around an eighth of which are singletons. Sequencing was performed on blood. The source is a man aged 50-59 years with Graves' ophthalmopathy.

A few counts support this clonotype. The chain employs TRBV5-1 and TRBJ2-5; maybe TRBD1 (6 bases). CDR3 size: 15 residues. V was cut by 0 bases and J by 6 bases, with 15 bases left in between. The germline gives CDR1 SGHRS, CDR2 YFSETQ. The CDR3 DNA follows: TGCGCCAGCAGCTTGGCGATTGGGGGACAACAGACCCAGTACTTC. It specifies CASSLAIGGQQTQYF.

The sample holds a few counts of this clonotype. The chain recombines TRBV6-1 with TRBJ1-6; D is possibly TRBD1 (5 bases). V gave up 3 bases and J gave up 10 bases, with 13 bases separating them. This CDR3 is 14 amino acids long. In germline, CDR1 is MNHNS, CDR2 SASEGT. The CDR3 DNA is TGTGCCAGCAGTGACGAGGGGAGGAAATCACCCCTCCACTTT. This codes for CASSDEGRKSPLHF.

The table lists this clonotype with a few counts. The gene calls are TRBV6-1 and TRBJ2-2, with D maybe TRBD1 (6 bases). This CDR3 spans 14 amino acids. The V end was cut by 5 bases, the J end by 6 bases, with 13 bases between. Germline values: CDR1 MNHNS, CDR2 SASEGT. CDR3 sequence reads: CASSWGQGAGELFF. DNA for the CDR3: TGTGCCAGCAGTTGGGGGCAGGGAGCCGGGGAGCTGTTTTTT.

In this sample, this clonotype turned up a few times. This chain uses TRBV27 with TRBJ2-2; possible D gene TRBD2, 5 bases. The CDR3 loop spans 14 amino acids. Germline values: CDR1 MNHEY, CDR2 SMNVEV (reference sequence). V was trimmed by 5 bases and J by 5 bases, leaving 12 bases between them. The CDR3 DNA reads TGTGCCAGCAGTCCATCGGGCGGGACCGGGGAGCTGTTTTTT. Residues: CASSPSGGTGELFF.

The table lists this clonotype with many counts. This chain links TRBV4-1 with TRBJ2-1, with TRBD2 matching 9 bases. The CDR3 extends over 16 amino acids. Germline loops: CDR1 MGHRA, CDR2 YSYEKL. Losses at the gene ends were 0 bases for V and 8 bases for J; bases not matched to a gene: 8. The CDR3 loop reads CASSQDLAGGADEQFF. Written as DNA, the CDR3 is TGCGCCAGCAGCCAAGATCTGGCGGGAGGGGCGGATGAGCAGTTCTTC.

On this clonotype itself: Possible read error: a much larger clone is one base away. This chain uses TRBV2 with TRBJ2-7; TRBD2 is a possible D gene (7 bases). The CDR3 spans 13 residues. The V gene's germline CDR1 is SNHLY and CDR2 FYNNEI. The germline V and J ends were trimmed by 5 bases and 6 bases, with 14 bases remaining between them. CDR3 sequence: CASSLSGEGEQYF. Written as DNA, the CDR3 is TGTGCCAGCAGTCTCTCAGGGGAGGGCGAGCAGTACTTC.

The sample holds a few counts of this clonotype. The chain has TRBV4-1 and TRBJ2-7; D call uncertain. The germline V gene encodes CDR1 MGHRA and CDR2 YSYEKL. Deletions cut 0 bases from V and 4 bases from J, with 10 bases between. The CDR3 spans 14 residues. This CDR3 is CASSQEAVQYEQYF. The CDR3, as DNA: TGCGCCAGCAGCCAAGAGGCCGTCCAATACGAGCAGTACTTC.

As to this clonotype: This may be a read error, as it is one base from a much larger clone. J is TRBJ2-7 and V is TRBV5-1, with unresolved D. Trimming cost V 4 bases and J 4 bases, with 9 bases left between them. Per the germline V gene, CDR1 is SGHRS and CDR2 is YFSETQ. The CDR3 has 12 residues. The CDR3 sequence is CASSGDQYEQYF. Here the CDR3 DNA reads TGCGCCAGCAGCGGTGATCAATACGAGCAGTACTTC.

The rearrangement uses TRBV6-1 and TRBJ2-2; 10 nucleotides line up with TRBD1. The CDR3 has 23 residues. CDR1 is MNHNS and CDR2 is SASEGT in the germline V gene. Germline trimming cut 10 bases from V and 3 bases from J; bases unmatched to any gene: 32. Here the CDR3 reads CANLIIGAPSRDRGDSDTGELFF. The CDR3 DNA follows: TGTGCCAACCTAATCATCGGTGCACCCTCCCGGGACAGGGGTGATTCTGACACCGGGGAGCTGTTTTTT.

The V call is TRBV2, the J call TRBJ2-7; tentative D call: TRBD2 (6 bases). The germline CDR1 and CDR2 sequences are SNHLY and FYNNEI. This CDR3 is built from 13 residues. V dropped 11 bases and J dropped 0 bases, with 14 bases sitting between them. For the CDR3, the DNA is TGTGCCTACACAGGCGGGAACTCCTACGAGCAGTACTTC. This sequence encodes CAYTGGNSYEQYF.

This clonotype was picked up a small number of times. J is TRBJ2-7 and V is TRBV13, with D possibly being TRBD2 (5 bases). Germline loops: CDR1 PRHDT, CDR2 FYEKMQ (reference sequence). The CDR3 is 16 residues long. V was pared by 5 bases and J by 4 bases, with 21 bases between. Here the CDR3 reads CASSAYREVARYEQYF. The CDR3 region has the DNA TGTGCCAGCAGCGCCTACCGGGAAGTAGCAAGATACGAGCAGTACTTC.

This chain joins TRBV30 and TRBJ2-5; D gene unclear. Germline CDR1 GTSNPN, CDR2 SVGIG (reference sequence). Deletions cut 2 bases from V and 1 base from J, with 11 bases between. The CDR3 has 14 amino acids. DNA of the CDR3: TGTGCCTGGAGTAAGACATCGCTCCAAGAGACCCAGTACTTC. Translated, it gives CAWSKTSLQETQYF. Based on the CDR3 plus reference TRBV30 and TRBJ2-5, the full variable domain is SQTIHQWPATLVQPVGSPLSLECTVEGTSNPNLYWYRQAAGRGLQLLFYSVGIGQISSEVPQNLSASRPQDRQFILSSKKLLLSDSGFYLCAWSKTSLQETQYFGPGTRLLVL.

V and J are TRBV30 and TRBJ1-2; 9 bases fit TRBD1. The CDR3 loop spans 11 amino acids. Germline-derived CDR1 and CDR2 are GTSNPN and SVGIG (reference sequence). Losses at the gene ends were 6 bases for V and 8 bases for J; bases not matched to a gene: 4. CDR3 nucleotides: TGTGCCTGCTCTACAGGGGGCGGCTACACCTTC. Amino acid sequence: CACSTGGGYTF.

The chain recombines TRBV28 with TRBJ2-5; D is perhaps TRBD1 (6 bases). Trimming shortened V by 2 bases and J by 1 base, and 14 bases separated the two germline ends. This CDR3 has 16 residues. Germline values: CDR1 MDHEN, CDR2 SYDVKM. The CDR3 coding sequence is TGTGCCAGCAGTTTAACCGTCAGGGGTTCCCAAGAGACCCAGTACTTC. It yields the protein CASSLTVRGSQETQYF.

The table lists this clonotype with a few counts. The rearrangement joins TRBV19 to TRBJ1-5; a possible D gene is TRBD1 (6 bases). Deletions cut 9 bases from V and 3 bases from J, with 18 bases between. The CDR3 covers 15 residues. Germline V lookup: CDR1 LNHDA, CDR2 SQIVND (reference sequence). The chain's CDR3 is CASLSTGLLNQPQHF. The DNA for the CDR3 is TGTGCCAGCTTATCCACAGGGCTACTCAATCAGCCCCAGCATTTT.

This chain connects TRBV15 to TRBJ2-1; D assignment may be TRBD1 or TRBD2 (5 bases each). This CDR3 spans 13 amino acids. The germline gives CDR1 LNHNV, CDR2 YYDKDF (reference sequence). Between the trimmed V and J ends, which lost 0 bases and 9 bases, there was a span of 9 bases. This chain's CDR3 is CATSRDAGTEQFF. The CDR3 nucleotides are TGTGCCACCAGCAGAGATGCTGGGACTGAGCAGTTCTTC.

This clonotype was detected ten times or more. CDR3 DNA: TGTGCCAGCATCCCCGGGACCAAGGTGACCTACGAGCAGTACTTC. Translating it yields CASIPGTKVTYEQYF. The chain links TRBV28 to TRBJ2-7; D may correspond to TRBD1 or TRBD2 (5 bases each). The CDR3 is 15 amino acids. Germline values: CDR1 MDHEN, CDR2 SYDVKM. V was shortened by 7 bases and J by 2 bases, with 18 bases between the two germline ends.

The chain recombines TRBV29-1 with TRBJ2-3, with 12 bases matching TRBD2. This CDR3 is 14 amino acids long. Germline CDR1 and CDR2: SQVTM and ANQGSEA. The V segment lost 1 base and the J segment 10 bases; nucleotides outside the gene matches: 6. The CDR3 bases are TGCAGCGTTGAAGGCGTGACTAGCGGGAGTGCGCAGTATTTT. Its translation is CSVEGVTSGSAQYF.

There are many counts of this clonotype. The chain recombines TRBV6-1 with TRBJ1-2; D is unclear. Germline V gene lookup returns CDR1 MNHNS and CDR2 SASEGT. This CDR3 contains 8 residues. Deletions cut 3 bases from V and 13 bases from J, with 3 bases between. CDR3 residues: CASSDFTF. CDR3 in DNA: TGTGCCAGCAGTGACTTCACCTTC.

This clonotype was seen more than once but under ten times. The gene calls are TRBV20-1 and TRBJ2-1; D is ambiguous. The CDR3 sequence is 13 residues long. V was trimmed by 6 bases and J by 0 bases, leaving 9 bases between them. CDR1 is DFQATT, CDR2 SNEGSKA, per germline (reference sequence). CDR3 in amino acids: CSALPGSYNEQFF. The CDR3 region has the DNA TGCAGTGCCCTTCCGGGCTCCTACAATGAGCAGTTCTTC.

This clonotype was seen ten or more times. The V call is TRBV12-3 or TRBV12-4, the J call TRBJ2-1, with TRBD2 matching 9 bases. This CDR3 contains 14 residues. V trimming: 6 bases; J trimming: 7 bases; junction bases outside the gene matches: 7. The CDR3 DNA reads TGTGCCAGCAGCTACCGCGGGGGGGTGAATGAGCAGTTCTTC. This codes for CASSYRGGVNEQFF.

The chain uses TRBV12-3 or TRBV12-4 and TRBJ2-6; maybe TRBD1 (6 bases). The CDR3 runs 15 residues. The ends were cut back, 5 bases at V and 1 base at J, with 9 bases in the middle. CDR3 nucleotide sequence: TGTGCCAGCAGTATCAGGGGATCTGGGGCCAACGTCCTGACTTTC. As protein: CASSIRGSGANVLTF.

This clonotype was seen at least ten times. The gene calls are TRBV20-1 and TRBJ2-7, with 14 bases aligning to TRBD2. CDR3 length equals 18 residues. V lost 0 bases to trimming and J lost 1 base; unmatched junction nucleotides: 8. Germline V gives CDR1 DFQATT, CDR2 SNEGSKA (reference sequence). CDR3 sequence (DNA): TGCAGTGCTAGAGATTCGAGACTAGCGGGAGGGCCATCCTACGAGCAGTACTTC. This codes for CSARDSRLAGGPSYEQYF.

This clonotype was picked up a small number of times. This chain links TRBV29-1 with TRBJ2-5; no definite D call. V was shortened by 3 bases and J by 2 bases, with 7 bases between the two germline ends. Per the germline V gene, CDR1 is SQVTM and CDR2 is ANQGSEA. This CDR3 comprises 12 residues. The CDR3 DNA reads TGCAGCGTTGAGAAGGGTCAAGAGACCCAGTACTTC. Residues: CSVEKGQETQYF.

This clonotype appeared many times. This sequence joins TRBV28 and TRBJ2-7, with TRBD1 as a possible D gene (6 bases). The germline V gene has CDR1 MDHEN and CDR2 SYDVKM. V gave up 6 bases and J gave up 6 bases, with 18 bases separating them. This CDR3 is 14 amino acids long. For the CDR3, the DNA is TGTGCCAGCAGAGGACAGCTGATGTCCCCCGAGCAGTACTTC. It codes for CASRGQLMSPEQYF. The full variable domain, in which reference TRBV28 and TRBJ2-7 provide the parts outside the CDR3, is DVKVTQSSRYLVKRTGEKVFLECVQDMDHENMFWYRQDPGLGLRLIYFSYDVKMKEKGDIPEGYSVSREKKERFSLILESASTNQTSMYLCASRGQLMSPEQYFGPGTRLTVT.

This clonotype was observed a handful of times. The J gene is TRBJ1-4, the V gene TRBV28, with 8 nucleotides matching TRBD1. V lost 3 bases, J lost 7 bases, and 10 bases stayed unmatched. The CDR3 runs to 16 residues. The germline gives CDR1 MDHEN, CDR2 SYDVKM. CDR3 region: CASSLTGQVSSEKLFF. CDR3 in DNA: TGTGCCAGCAGTTTGACGGGACAGGTGTCTAGTGAAAAACTGTTTTTT. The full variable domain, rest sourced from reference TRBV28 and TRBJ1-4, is DVKVTQSSRYLVKRTGEKVFLECVQDMDHENMFWYRQDPGLGLRLIYFSYDVKMKEKGDIPEGYSVSREKKERFSLILESASTNQTSMYLCASSLTGQVSSEKLFFGSGTQLSVL.

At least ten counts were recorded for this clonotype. DNA for the CDR3: TGTGCCACCGAAGCGGGAGGCACAGATACGCAGTATTTT. Its protein product is CATEAGGTDTQYF. The rearrangement links TRBV10-3 to TRBJ2-3; 8 nucleotides line up with TRBD2. CDR3 length equals 13 residues. J was trimmed by 1 base and V by 10 bases; bases with no gene match: 4. CDR1 and CDR2 from the germline V gene are ENHRY and SYGVKD.